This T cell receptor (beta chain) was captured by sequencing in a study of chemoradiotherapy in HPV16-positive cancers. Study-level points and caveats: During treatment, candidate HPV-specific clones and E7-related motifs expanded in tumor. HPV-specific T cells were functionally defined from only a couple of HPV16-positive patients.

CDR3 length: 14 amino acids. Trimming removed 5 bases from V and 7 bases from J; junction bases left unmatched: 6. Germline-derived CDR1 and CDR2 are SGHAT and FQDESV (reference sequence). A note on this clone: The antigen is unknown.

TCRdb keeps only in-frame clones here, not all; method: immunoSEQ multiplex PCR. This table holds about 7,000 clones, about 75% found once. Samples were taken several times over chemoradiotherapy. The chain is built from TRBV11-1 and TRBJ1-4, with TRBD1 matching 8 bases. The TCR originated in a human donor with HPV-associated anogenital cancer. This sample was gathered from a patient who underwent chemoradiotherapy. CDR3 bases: TGTGCCAGCAGCCCTGGACAGGGCTTTGAAAAACTGTTTTTT. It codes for CASSPGQGFEKLFF.